This T cell receptor (beta chain) emerged from a study of T cells in Graves' hyperthyroidism and ophthalmopathy. Authors of the study amplified TCR beta CDR3 regions from RNA transcripts. In the first-round RT-PCR of the TCR CDR3, the HTBI primer set was used. TCRdb redid the calling of the multiplex PCR reads with MiXCR, one entry per CDR3 protein. The repertoire has 650,000 to 800,000 distinct CDR3 sequences, 45% of them found once; the top ten carry roughly 7.2%. This clonotype was observed many times. The CDR3 is 14 residues long. Deletions cut 3 bases from V and 3 bases from J, with 11 bases between. CDR1 and CDR2 from the germline V gene are SGHVS and FQNEAQ.

The source is an adult man with Graves' disease, either hyperthyroidism or ophthalmopathy (not recorded which). Sequenced input: peripheral blood or thyroid tissue (not recorded which). The chain employs TRBV7-8 and TRBJ1-1; weak D call: TRBD1 (6 bases). The CDR3 DNA reads as TGTGCCAGCAGCTTGGGTTGGACAGACACTGAAGCTTTCTTT. Protein: CASSLGWTDTEAFF.